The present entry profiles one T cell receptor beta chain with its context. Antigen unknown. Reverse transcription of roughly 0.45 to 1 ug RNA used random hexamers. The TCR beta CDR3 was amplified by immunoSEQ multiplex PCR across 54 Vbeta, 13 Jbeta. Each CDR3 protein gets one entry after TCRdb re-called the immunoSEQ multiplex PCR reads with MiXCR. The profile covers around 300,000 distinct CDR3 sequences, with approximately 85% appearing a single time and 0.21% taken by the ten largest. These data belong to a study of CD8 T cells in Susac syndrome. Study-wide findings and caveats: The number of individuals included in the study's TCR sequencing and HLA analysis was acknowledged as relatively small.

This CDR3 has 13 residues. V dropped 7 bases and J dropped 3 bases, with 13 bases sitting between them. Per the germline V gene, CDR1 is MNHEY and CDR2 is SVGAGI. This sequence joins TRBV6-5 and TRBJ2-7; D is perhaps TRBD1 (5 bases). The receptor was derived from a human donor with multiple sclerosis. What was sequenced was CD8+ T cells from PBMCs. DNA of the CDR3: TGTGCCAGCATGGGTAGGGGTATCTACGAGCAGTACTTC. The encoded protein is CASMGRGIYEQYF.